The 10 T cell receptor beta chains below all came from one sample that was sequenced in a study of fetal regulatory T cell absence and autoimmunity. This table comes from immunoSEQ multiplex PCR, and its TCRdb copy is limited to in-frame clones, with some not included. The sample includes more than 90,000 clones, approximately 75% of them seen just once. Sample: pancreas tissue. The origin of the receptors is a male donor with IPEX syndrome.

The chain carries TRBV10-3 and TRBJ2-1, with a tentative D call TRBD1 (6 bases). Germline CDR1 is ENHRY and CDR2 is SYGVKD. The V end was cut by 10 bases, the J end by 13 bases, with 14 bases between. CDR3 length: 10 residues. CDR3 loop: CASGTPIQFF. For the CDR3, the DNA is TGTGCCAGTGGGACACCCATACAGTTCTTC.

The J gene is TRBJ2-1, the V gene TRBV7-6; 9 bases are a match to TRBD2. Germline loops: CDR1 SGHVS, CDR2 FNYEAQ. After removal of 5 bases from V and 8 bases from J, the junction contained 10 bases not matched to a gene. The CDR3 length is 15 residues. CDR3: CASSLRGGALDEQFF. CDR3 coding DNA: TGTGCCAGCAGCCTCCGCGGGGGGGCCCTAGATGAGCAGTTCTTC.

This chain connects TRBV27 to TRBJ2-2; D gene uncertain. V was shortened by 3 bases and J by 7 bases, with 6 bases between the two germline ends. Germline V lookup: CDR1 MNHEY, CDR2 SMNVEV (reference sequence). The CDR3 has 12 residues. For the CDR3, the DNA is TGTGCCAGCAGTTTCCTTGGCGGGGAGCTGTTTTTT. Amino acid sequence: CASSFLGGELFF.

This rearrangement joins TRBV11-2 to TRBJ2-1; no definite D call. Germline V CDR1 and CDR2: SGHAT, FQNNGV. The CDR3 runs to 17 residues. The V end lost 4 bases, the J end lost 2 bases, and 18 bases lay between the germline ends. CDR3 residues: CASSSKPVDSAYNEQFF. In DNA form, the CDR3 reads TGTGCCAGCAGCTCCAAACCGGTAGATTCGGCCTACAATGAGCAGTTCTTC.

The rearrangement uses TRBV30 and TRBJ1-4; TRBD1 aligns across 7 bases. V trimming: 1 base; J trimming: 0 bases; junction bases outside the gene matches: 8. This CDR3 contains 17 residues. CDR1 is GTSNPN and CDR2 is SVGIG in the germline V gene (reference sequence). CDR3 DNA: TGTGCCTGGAGTGGGGGACAGACACTTGCAACTAATGAAAAACTGTTTTTT. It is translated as CAWSGGQTLATNEKLFF.

CDR3 region: CASSRLAENNEQFF. The CDR3 DNA reads as TGTGCCAGCAGCAGACTAGCGGAGAACAATGAGCAGTTCTTC. This rearrangement joins TRBV6-5 to TRBJ2-1, with 9 bases aligning to TRBD2. V was clipped by 6 bases and J by 5 bases; unmatched bases: 5. Germline loops: CDR1 MNHEY, CDR2 SVGAGI. CDR3 length: 14 residues.

Here the CDR3 reads CASSVAPWIAGVWETQYF. The CDR3 DNA follows: TGTGCCAGCAGCGTAGCCCCGTGGATAGCGGGAGTGTGGGAGACCCAGTACTTC. The chain is built from TRBV9 and TRBJ2-5; the match to TRBD2 covers 9 bases. The CDR3 is 18 amino acids. CDR1 and CDR2 (germline): SGDLS, YYNGEE. The V and J ends lost 0 bases and 5 bases, in that order; junction bases with no gene match: 14.

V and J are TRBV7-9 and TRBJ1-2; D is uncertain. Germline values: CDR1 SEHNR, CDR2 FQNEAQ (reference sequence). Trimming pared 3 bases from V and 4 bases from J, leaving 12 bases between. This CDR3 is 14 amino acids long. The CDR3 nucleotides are TGTGCCAGCAGCTTTCTCGGCGGCACCTATGGCTACACCTTC. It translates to CASSFLGGTYGYTF.

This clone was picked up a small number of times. The CDR3 loop is CASSYSTRRIYGYTF. CDR3 sequence (DNA): TGTGCCAGCAGTTACTCGACTCGGCGGATCTATGGCTACACCTTC. The chain uses TRBV6-5 and TRBJ1-2; D gene ambiguous. The CDR3 is 15 residues long. The ends were cut back, 0 bases at V and 4 bases at J, with 12 bases in the middle. In germline, CDR1 is MNHEY, CDR2 SVGAGI.

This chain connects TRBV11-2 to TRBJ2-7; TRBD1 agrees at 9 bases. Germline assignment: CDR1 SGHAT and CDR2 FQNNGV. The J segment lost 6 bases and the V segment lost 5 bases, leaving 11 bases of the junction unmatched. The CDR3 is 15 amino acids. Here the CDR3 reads CASSQTGTGFGEQYF. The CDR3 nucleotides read TGTGCCAGCAGCCAGACCGGGACAGGGTTTGGCGAGCAGTACTTC.